Listed below are T cell receptor beta chains from one sample, sequenced in a study of blood T cell repertoires in COVID-19. Here immunoSEQ multiplex PCR was the method, and the copy in TCRdb shows in-frame clones only, minus some. The data hold 280,000 or so clones, with over 75% observed a single time. The specimen was peripheral blood. These receptors all stem from a human donor in a cohort sampled during active COVID-19. CDR3s include the opening cysteine and the closing phenylalanine or tryptophan. A D gene is named only where the DNA matches it firmly.

>TRBJ2-3|TRBV12-5|-
CASGLSPTRRTDTQYF
TGTGCTAGTGGTTTGTCCCCGACTAGACGCACAGATACGCAGTATTTT
>TRBJ2-1|TRBV6-5|TRBD2
CASSSGLVYSNEQFF
TGTGCCAGCAGTTCTGGACTAGTCTACAGCAATGAGCAGTTCTTC
>TRBJ1-6|TRBV2|TRBD1
CASHQTGLDNSPLHF
TGTGCCAGCCACCAGACAGGGCTCGATAATTCACCCCTCCACTTT
>TRBJ2-5|TRBV5-1|TRBD1
CASSLARQGETQYF
TGCGCCAGCAGCTTGGCCCGACAGGGGGAGACCCAGTACTTC
>TRBJ2-3|TRBV4-3|-
CASSQDWSGTDTQYF
TGCGCCAGCAGCCAAGATTGGAGCGGCACAGATACGCAGTATTTT
>TRBJ2-7|TRBV5-4|-
CASSLPGQYEQYF
TGTGCCAGCAGCTTGCCCGGACAGTACGAGCAGTACTTC
>TRBJ2-3|TRBV6-5|-
CASSYSRTTDGTQYF
TGTGCCAGCAGTTACTCGCGTACCACAGACGGTACGCAGTATTTT
>TRBJ2-3|TRBV5-1|TRBD2
CASSLETGGTDTQYF
TGCGCCAGCAGCTTGGAGACGGGAGGGACAGATACGCAGTATTTT
>TRBJ2-7|TRBV27|TRBD1
CASSRDRRYEQYF
TGTGCCAGCAGTAGGGACAGAAGATACGAGCAGTACTTC
>TRBJ2-6|TRBV23-1|TRBD1
CASSHPGQGVCWDPSGANVLTF
TGCGCCAGCAGTCACCCGGGACAGGGGGTTTGTTGGGACCCGTCTGGGGCCAACGTCCTGACTTTC
>TRBJ1-1|TRBV28|-
CASSPVTLPNTEAFF
TGTGCCAGCAGTCCTGTCACTCTCCCGAACACTGAAGCTTTCTTT
>TRBJ2-7|TRBV7-2|TRBD1
CASRQGQAYEQYF
TGTGCCAGCAGACAGGGACAGGCCTACGAGCAGTACTTC
>TRBJ1-2|TRBV25-1|-
CASSETGSYGYTF
TGTGCCAGCAGTGAAACAGGAAGCTATGGCTACACCTTC